Below are 9 T cell receptor beta chains sequenced from a single sample in a study of T cells in localized non-small cell lung cancer. The method was immunoSEQ multiplex PCR; TCRdb's version includes in-frame clones alone and lacks a portion of them. Of over 30,000 clones listed, roughly 90% are singletons. Specimen: peripheral blood mononuclear cells, collected before any cancer treatment. The receptors were sampled from an older male donor with stage II lung adenocarcinoma.

V usage is TRBV18 and J usage is TRBJ1-4; tentatively, D is TRBD1 (5 bases). Germline V gene lookup returns CDR1 KGHSH and CDR2 LQKENI. This CDR3 contains 14 residues. The V gene lost 1 base and the J gene lost 7 bases, with 10 bases spanning the gap. The CDR3 coding sequence is TGTGCCAGCTCACCACAGGGGAGTCGTGAAAAACTGTTTTTT. Protein product: CASSPQGSREKLFF.

This clone has a single count. V gene TRBV7-3 combines with J gene TRBJ2-5; weak D call: TRBD1 (7 bases). The better agreement between TRBJ2-7 and the DNA end casts doubt on the J call. This CDR3 has 13 residues. Germline CDR1 SGHTA, CDR2 FQGTGA. The CDR3 loop is CASSYQGGLEQYF. The CDR3 DNA sequence: TGTGCCAGCAGCTACCAGGGGGGTCTCGAGCAGTACTTC.

This clone was picked up one time. V usage is TRBV5-1 and J usage is TRBJ2-3; perhaps TRBD1 as D (6 bases). The CDR3 consists of 14 residues. Trimming took off 3 bases at V and 6 bases at J, with 14 bases between the two ends. Germline assignment: CDR1 SGHRS and CDR2 YFSETQ. The CDR3 region has the DNA TGCGCCAGCAGCTCCCGGGGCCAGGGGGATACGCAGTATTTT. Residues: CASSSRGQGDTQYF.

V usage is TRBV5-4 and J usage is TRBJ2-2; D is undetermined. Germline lookup yields CDR1 SGHNT and CDR2 YYREEE (reference sequence). This CDR3 is built from 12 residues. V was cut by 4 bases and J by 6 bases, with 7 bases left in between. The chain's CDR3 is CASSLPAGELFF. CDR3 nucleotides: TGTGCCAGCAGCCTCCCGGCCGGGGAGCTGTTTTTT.

The gene calls are TRBV25-1 and TRBJ2-2; D remains unclear. Trimming took 4 bases from V and 4 from J, leaving 7 bases between them. Germline values: CDR1 MGHDK, CDR2 SYGVNS. The CDR3 sequence is 13 residues long. DNA for the CDR3: TGTGCCAGCAGTGCAAGGACCACCGGGGAGCTGTTTTTT. It is translated as CASSARTTGELFF.

This chain links TRBV6-5 with TRBJ1-1; D not certain. Germline V gene data show CDR1 as MNHEY and CDR2 as SVGAGI. This CDR3 has 11 amino acids. The germline V and J ends were trimmed by 8 bases and 5 bases, with 9 bases remaining between them. The CDR3: CASGESTEAFF. The DNA for the CDR3 is TGTGCCAGCGGGGAATCGACTGAAGCTTTCTTT.

The J gene is TRBJ1-1, the V gene TRBV7-9; 11 bases line up with TRBD1. Looked up from germline, CDR1 is SEHNR and CDR2 is FQNEAQ (reference sequence). Trimming removed 4 bases from V and 5 bases from J; junction bases left unmatched: 6. There are 15 residues in the CDR3. The CDR3 sequence: CASSYFRDRGTEAFF. DNA for the CDR3: TGTGCCAGCAGCTACTTCCGGGACAGGGGGACTGAAGCTTTCTTT.

The chain carries TRBV4-3 and TRBJ1-2; 10 nucleotides match TRBD1. V trimming: 3 bases; J trimming: 2 bases; junction bases outside the gene matches: 3. Germline CDR1 is LGHNA and CDR2 is YSLEER. CDR3 length equals 15 residues. CDR3 coding DNA: TGCGCCAGCAGCCACGACAGGGGGCTCAACTATGGCTACACCTTC. Amino acid sequence: CASSHDRGLNYGYTF.

The chain couples TRBV10-3 to TRBJ2-2; the match to TRBD1 covers 7 bases. From germline, CDR1 is ENHRY and CDR2 SYGVKD. J lost 4 bases, V lost 10 bases, and 6 bases had no gene match. The CDR3 runs to 13 residues. The CDR3 nucleotides are TGTGCCACCCAGACAGGGATCACCGGGGAGCTGTTTTTT. Its protein is CATQTGITGELFF.